Presented here are 20 T cell receptor beta chains from one specimen sequenced in a study of T cell repertoires in cytomegalovirus infection. TCRdb reanalysed the reads using MiXCR and keeps one entry per CDR3 protein. The sample records almost 550,000 distinct CDR3 sequences, approximately 16% being singletons. Sample: CD8+ T cells from PBMCs. These receptors originate from a human donor in good health (CMV status not recorded). Some clones in this sample may be carry-over from other donors' samples.

The chain uses TRBV7-9 and TRBJ1-2, with D hard to call. Trimming left V 2 bases short and J 6 bases short, with 16 bases between. In germline, CDR1 is SEHNR, CDR2 FQNEAQ (reference sequence). CDR3 length: 15 residues. The CDR3 loop is CASSLSSVRADGYTF. The CDR3 coding sequence is TGTGCCAGCAGCTTATCGTCAGTAAGGGCTGATGGCTACACCTTC.

On this clonotype itself: Possible read error: a much larger clone is one base away. The chain uses TRBV6-6 and TRBJ2-1; D call uncertain. Germline CDR1 and CDR2: MNHNY and SVGAGI (reference sequence). The CDR3 runs 15 residues. In DNA form, the CDR3 reads TGTGCCAGCAGTTATTCAGAAAGCTCCTACAATGTGCAGTTCTTC. The encoded protein is CASSYSESSYNVQFF.

This sequence joins TRBV5-1 and TRBJ2-1; D might be TRBD2 (5 bases). Trimming left V 0 bases short and J 3 bases short, with 13 bases between. This CDR3 spans 16 amino acids. CDR1 SGHRS and CDR2 YFSETQ come from the germline V gene. The CDR3 region is CASSLDLRARYNEQFF. The CDR3 DNA sequence: TGCGCCAGCAGCTTGGATTTGCGGGCTCGCTACAATGAGCAGTTCTTC.

The sample holds many counts of this clonotype. The limits of the CDR3 on the DNA are not certain, so only TCRdb's listed CDR3 is given. V usage is TRBV7-8 and J usage is TRBJ2-2. Germline CDR1 SGHVS, CDR2 FQNEAQ. The CDR3 has 12 residues if both end residues are counted. The CDR3 sequence is CASSLFPGSCFF.

This clonotype was picked up many times. This sequence joins TRBV6-5 and TRBJ2-2; 7 nucleotides align to TRBD1. This CDR3 comprises 16 residues. V dropped 2 bases and J dropped 3; count of bases not matched to a gene: 6. Looked up from germline, CDR1 is MNHEY and CDR2 is SVGAGI. CDR3 amino acids: CASSYVTGKDTGELFF. The DNA of the CDR3 is TGTGCCAGCAGTTACGTGACAGGGAAGGACACCGGGGAGCTGTTTTTT.

This clonotype was counted many times. The chain is built from TRBV7-2 and TRBJ2-7; 11 bases match TRBD1. This CDR3 has 15 amino acids. The V segment lost 3 bases and the J segment 3 bases; nucleotides outside the gene matches: 4. CDR1 and CDR2 (germline): SGHTA, FQGNSA. CDR3 DNA sequence: TGTGCCAGCAGCTTTAGGACAGGGGGCTTCTACGAGCAGTACTTC. Its translation is CASSFRTGGFYEQYF.

This clonotype was seen a handful of times. The chain employs TRBV15 and TRBJ2-5; 10 bases are shared with TRBD2. Germline V gene sequence: CDR1 LNHNV, CDR2 YYDKDF (reference sequence). J lost 1 base, V lost 0 bases, and 14 bases had no gene match. CDR3 length equals 20 residues. The CDR3 nucleotides read TGTGCCACCAGCAGAGATCGGGGAACTAGCGGGATAGGGGTCCAAGAGACCCAGTACTTC. It yields the protein CATSRDRGTSGIGVQETQYF. The whole variable domain, remainder taken from reference TRBV15 and TRBJ2-5, is DAMVIQNPRYQVTQFGKPVTLSCSQTLNHNVMYWYQQKSSQAPKLLFHYYDKDFNNEADTPDNFQSRRPNTSFCFLDIRSPGLGDTAMYLCATSRDRGTSGIGVQETQYFGPGTRLLVL.

At least ten counts were recorded for this clonotype. This rearrangement joins TRBV7-2 to TRBJ1-2; no firm D call. This CDR3 comprises 14 residues. With 5 bases removed from V and 3 bases from J, the gap between germline ends came to 13 bases. Germline lookup yields CDR1 SGHTA and CDR2 FQGNSA. The CDR3 is CASSADVLDYGYTF. CDR3 sequence (DNA): TGTGCCAGCAGCGCCGATGTGTTGGACTATGGCTACACCTTC.

This sequence joins TRBV5-1 and TRBJ2-5, with D unresolved. The ends were cut back, 0 bases at V and 6 bases at J, with 12 bases in the middle. This CDR3 region has 14 residues. The germline CDR1 and CDR2 sequences are SGHRS and YFSETQ. Here the CDR3 reads CASSLATAIQTQYF. In DNA form, the CDR3 reads TGCGCCAGCAGCTTGGCCACAGCGATCCAGACCCAGTACTTC.

This clonotype was found a few times. The V gene is TRBV27, the J gene TRBJ1-2, with 11 bases aligning to TRBD1. The CDR3 has 13 amino acids. The V gene end was trimmed by 3 bases and the J gene end by 10 bases; junction bases not matched to a gene: 4. Germline CDR1 is MNHEY and CDR2 is SMNVEV (reference sequence). The DNA for the CDR3 is TGTGCCAGCAGTTTCGGACAGGGGGCGGACTACACCTTC. This sequence encodes CASSFGQGADYTF.

The rearrangement joins TRBV6-1 to TRBJ1-1; D is unresolved. Looked up from germline, CDR1 is MNHNS and CDR2 is SASEGT. Trimming removed 5 bases at V and 0 bases at J, with 13 bases between. This CDR3 has 15 amino acids. In DNA form, the CDR3 reads TGTGCCAGCAGTTATCATACGGGTATGAACACTGAAGCTTTCTTT. Translated, it gives CASSYHTGMNTEAFF.

The sample holds a few counts of this clonotype. This chain connects TRBV7-9 to TRBJ2-3, with D maybe TRBD2 (6 bases). V shed 5 bases and J shed 2 bases, with 14 bases lying between them. Germline values: CDR1 SEHNR, CDR2 FQNEAQ (reference sequence). The CDR3 sequence is 15 residues long. Written as DNA, the CDR3 is TGTGCCAGCAGCGACACCCCGGGGGTCACAGATACGCAGTATTTT. It translates to CASSDTPGVTDTQYF.

The rearrangement uses TRBV20-1 and TRBJ2-1; maybe TRBD2 (5 bases). Germline CDR1 DFQATT, CDR2 SNEGSKA (reference sequence). This CDR3 comprises 18 residues. The V end lost 0 bases, the J end lost 2 bases, and 20 bases lay between the germline ends. CDR3 loop: CSARDNDQAAPAYNEQFF. The CDR3 DNA is TGCAGTGCTAGAGATAATGACCAAGCGGCCCCCGCCTACAATGAGCAGTTCTTC.

The sample holds a few counts of this clonotype. The CDR3 sequence is CASSLRLGTFTDTQYF. CDR3 coding DNA: TGTGCCAGCAGCTTAAGGCTCGGGACATTCACAGATACGCAGTATTTT. The V and J genes are TRBV13 and TRBJ2-3; a possible D gene is TRBD1 (6 bases). V was shortened by 2 bases and J by 2 bases, with 14 bases between the two germline ends. Germline V gene lookup returns CDR1 PRHDT and CDR2 FYEKMQ (reference sequence). This CDR3 is 16 amino acids long.

The rearrangement uses TRBV5-6 and TRBJ2-1; 15 nucleotides match TRBD2. With V trimmed by 6 bases and J by 6 bases, 7 bases remained unmatched. Germline V gene data show CDR1 as SGHDT and CDR2 as YYEEEE. The CDR3 is 16 amino acids. For the CDR3, the DNA is TGTGCCAGCATCGGGACTAGCGGGAGGCAGCGCAATGAGCAGTTCTTC. It encodes CASIGTSGRQRNEQFF.

This clonotype occurred once. The chain employs TRBV9 and TRBJ1-6; D is uncertain. Trimming took 3 bases from V and 15 from J, leaving 28 bases between them. Germline V gives CDR1 SGDLS, CDR2 YYNGEE. The CDR3 sequence is 17 residues long. CDR3: CASSANRNSGEAEGLHF. The CDR3 DNA is TGTGCCAGCAGCGCAAATAGGAACAGCGGGGAGGCGGAGGGCCTCCACTTT.

The chain uses TRBV4-3 and TRBJ2-2; D gene uncertain. The CDR3 runs 14 residues. The germline gives CDR1 LGHNA, CDR2 YSLEER. Trimming pared 1 base from V and 6 bases from J, leaving 9 bases between. In DNA, the CDR3 is TGCGCCAGCAGCCAAGTGGTCACTCCCGGGGAGCTGTTTTTT. It specifies CASSQVVTPGELFF.

The table lists this clonotype with a few counts. The chain has TRBV5-4 and TRBJ2-5; 11 nucleotides match TRBD2. V shed 4 bases, J shed 3 bases, and the junction held 8 bases outside the gene matches. CDR3 length equals 16 residues. In germline, CDR1 is SGHNT, CDR2 YYREEE (reference sequence). CDR3 in DNA: TGTGCCAGCAGCGTTTTACTAGCGGGAGAGGAAGAGACCCAGTACTTC. Protein product: CASSVLLAGEEETQYF.

This clonotype was recorded at least ten times. The chain uses TRBV11-2 and TRBJ1-1; no clear D. Deletions cut 3 bases from V and 7 bases from J, with 12 bases between. There are 13 residues in the CDR3. In germline, CDR1 is SGHAT, CDR2 FQNNGV. In DNA form, the CDR3 reads TGTGCCAGCAGCTTTTCCAACGGCGGTGAAGCTTTCTTT. It is translated as CASSFSNGGEAFF.

A few counts support this clonotype. The V gene is TRBV12-3 or TRBV12-4, the J gene TRBJ2-5; 8 positions match TRBD1. V shed 4 bases, J shed 5 bases, and the junction held 12 bases outside the gene matches. The length of the CDR3 is 16 residues. The CDR3 region has the DNA TGTGCCAGCAGTTCCCTGGCCAGGGGGCTCGGGGAGACCCAGTACTTC. Its protein product is CASSSLARGLGETQYF.